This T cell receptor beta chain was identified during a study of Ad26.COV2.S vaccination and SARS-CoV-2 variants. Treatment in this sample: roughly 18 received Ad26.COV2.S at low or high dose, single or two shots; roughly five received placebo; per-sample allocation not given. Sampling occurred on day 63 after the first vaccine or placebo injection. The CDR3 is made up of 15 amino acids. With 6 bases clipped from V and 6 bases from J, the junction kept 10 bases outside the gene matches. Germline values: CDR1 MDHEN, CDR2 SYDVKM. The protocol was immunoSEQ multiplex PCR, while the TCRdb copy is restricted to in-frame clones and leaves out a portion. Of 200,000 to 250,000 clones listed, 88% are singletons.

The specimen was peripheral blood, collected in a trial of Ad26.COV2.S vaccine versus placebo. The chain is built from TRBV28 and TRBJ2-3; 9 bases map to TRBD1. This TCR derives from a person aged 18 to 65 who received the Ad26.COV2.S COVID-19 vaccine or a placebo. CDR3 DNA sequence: TGTGCCAGCAGAGAAGCCGGGACAGGGTGGGATACGCAGTATTTT. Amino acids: CASREAGTGWDTQYF.